This T cell receptor beta chain was obtained from a study of blood T cell repertoires in COVID-19. Germline V gene data show CDR1 as SGHDN and CDR2 as FVKESK. J lost 8 bases, V lost 5 bases, and 17 bases had no gene match. The CDR3 contains 16 residues. Seattle patients were enrolled while actively infected and followed longitudinally. TCRdb's table, derived via immunoSEQ multiplex PCR, lists solely in-frame clones and lacks some. The table includes 190,000 or so clones, around four fifths detected once. The source material was peripheral blood. The rearrangement joins TRBV14 to TRBJ1-2, with 7 positions matching TRBD1. The sequence was collected from a man aged 60-69 years with COVID-19, enrolled during active disease. The CDR3 nucleotides read TGTGCCAGCAGCACCCCTTGGAGGGGGCAAACGAGGGGCTACACCTTC. It is translated as CASSTPWRGQTRGYTF. Full variable domain (remainder filled in from reference TRBV14 and TRBJ1-2): EAGVTQFPSHSVIEKGQTVTLRCDPISGHDNLYWYRRVMGKEIKFLLHFVKESKQDESGMPNNRFLAERTGGTYSTLKVQPAELEDSGVYFCASSTPWRGQTRGYTFGSGTRLTVV.